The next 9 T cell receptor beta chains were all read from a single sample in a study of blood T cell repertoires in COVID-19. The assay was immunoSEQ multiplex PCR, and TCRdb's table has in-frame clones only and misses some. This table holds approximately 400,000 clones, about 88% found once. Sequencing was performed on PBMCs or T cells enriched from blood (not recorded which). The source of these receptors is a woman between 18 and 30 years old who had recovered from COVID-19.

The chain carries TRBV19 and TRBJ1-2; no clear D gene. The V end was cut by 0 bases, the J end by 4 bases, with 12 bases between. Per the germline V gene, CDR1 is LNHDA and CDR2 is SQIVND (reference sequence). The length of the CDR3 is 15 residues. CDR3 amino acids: CASSIEGRRSYGYTF. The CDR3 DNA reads TGTGCCAGTAGTATAGAGGGCAGAAGGTCCTATGGCTACACCTTC. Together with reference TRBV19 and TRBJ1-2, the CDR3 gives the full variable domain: DGGITQSPKYLFRKEGQNVTLSCEQNLNHDAMYWYRQDPGQGLRLIYYSQIVNDFQKGDIAEGYSVSREKKESFPLTVTSAQKNPTAFYLCASSIEGRRSYGYTFGSGTRLTVV.

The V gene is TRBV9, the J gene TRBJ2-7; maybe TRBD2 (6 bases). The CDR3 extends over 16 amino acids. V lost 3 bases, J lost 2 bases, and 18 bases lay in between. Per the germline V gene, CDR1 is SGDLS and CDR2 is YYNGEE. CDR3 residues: CASSAYVPSGPYEQYF. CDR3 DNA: TGTGCCAGCAGCGCCTACGTCCCCAGCGGGCCCTACGAGCAGTACTTC.

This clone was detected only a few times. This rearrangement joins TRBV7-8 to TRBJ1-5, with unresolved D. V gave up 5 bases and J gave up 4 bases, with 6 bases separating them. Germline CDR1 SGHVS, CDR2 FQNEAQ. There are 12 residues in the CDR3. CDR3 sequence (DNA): TGTGCCAGCAGCCCCGAGAATCAGCCCCAGCATTTT. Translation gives CASSPENQPQHF.

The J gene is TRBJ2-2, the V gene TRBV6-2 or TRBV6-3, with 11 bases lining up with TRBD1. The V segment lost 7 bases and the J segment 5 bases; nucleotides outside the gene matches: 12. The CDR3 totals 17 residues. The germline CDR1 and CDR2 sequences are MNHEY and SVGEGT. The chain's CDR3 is CASIPWTGGLKTGELFF. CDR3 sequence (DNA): TGTGCCAGCATCCCCTGGACAGGGGGCTTAAAAACCGGGGAGCTGTTTTTT.

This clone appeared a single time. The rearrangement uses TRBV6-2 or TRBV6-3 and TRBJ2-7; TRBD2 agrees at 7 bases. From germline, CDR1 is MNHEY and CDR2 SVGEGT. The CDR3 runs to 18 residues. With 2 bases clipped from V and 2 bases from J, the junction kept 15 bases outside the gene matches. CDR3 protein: CASSYPTLLGRGAYEQYF. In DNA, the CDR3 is TGTGCCAGCAGTTACCCTACCTTACTGGGACGGGGGGCCTACGAGCAGTACTTC.

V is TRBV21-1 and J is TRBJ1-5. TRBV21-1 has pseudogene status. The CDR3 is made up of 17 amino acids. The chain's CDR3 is CASSKVRRGEGNQPQHF. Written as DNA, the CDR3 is TGTGCCAGCAGCAAAGTTCGGAGGGGAGAGGGCAATCAGCCCCAGCATTTT.

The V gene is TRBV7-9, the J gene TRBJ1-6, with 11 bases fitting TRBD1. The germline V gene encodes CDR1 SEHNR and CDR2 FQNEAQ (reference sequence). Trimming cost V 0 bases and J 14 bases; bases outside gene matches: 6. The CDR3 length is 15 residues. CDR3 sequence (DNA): TGTGCCAGCAGCTTAGCCGGACAGGGGGCTTTCACCCTCCACTTT. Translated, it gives CASSLAGQGAFTLHF.

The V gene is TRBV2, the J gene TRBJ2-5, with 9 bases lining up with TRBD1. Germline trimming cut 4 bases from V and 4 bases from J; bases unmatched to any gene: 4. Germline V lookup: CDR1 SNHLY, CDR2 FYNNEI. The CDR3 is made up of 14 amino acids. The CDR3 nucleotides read TGTGCCAGCAGTGCGGGGACAGGGATAGAGACCCAGTACTTC. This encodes CASSAGTGIETQYF. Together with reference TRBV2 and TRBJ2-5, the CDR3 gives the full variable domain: EPEVTQTPSHQVTQMGQEVILRCVPISNHLYFYWYRQILGQKVEFLVSFYNNEISEKSEIFDDQFSVERPDGSNFTLKIRSTKLEDSAMYFCASSAGTGIETQYFGPGTRLLVL.

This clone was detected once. The CDR3 DNA follows: TGCGCCAGCAGCCTCATACTAGCGGGGGGACCCAATGAGCAGTTCTTC. The encoded protein is CASSLILAGGPNEQFF. V is TRBV4-1 and J is TRBJ2-1, with TRBD2 matching over 12 bases. This CDR3 region has 16 residues. The V gene's germline CDR1 is MGHRA and CDR2 YSYEKL. Trimming at V came to 4 bases and at J to 6 bases, leaving 7 bases not matched to a gene.